This T cell receptor beta chain was recovered during a study of cytomegalovirus exposure and HLA in healthy donors. Study-wide context: Both the roughly 120 validation repertoires and the approximately 620 first-cohort repertoires used the same platform, as reported by a later analysis.

Study conclusions and caveats: The study designated about 180 TCR beta chains cytomegalovirus-associated. Reported results showed that the classifier diagnosed cytomegalovirus status with high specificity and sensitivity. The study found most TCR sequences rare, yet found some public TCRs in many donors.

Data came from immunoSEQ multiplex PCR; TCRdb stores just in-frame clones and leaves some out. The table includes some 140,000 clones, 86% detected once. This clone was seen just once. Its specificity is not known. Sequenced: PBMCs. This sequence originates from a young man in good health and CMV-seropositive.

The CDR3 nucleotides read TGTGCCAGCAGACGAACCTCTAGTCTCACAGATACGCAGTATTTT. Encoded protein: CASRRTSSLTDTQYF. V usage is TRBV7-2 and J usage is TRBJ2-3; D gene ambiguous. V gave up 6 bases and J gave up 2 bases, with 15 bases separating them. The V gene's germline CDR1 is SGHTA and CDR2 FQGNSA. The CDR3 runs 15 residues.